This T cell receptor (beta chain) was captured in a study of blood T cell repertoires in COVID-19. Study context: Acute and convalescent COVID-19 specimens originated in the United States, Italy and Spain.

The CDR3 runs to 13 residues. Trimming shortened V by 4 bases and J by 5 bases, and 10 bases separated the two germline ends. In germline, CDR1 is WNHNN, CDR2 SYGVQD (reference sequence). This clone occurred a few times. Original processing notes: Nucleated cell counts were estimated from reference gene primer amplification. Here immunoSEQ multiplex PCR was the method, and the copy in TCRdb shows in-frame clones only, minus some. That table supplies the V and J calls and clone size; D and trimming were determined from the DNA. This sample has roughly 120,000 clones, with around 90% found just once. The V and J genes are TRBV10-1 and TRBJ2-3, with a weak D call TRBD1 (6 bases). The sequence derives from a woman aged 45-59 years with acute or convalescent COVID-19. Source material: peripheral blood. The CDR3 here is CASSGTTGDTQYF. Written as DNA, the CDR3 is TGCGCCAGCAGTGGAACGACAGGAGATACGCAGTATTTT.